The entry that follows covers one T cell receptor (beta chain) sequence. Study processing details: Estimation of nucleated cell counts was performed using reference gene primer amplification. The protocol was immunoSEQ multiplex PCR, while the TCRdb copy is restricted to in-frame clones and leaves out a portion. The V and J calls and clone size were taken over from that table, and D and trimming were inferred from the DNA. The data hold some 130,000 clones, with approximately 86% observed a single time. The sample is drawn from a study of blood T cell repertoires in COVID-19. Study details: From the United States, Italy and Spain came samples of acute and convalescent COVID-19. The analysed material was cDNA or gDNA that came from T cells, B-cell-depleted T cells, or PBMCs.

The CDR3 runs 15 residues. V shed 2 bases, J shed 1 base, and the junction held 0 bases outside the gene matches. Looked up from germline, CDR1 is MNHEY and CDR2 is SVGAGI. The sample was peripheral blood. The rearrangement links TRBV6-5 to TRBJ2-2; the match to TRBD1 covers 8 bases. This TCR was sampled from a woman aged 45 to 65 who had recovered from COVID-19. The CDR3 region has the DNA TGTGCCAGCAGTTACGACAGGGGGAACACCGGGGAGCTGTTTTTT. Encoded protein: CASSYDRGNTGELFF.